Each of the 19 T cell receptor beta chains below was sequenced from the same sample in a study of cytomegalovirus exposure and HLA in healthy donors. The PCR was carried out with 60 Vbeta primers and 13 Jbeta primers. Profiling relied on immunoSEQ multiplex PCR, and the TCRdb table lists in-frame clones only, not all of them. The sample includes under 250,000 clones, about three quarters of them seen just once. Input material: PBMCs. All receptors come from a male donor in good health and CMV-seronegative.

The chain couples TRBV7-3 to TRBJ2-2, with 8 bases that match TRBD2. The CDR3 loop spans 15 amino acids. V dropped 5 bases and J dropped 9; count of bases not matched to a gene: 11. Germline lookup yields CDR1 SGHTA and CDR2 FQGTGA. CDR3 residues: CASSLAGGAMRELFF. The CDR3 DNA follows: TGTGCCAGCAGCCTAGCCGGGGGGGCGATGCGGGAGCTGTTTTTT. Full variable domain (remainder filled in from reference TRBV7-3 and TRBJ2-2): GAGVSQTPSNKVTEKGKYVELRCDPISGHTALYWYRQSLGQGPEFLIYFQGTGAADDSGLPNDRFFAVRPEGSVSTLKIQRTERGDSAVYLCASSLAGGAMRELFFGEGSRLTVL.

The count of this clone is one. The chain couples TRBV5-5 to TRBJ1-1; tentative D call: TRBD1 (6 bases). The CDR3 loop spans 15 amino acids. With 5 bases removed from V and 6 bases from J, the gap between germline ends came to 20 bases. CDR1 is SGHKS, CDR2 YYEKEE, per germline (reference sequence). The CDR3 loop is CASRLAPGGLAEAFF. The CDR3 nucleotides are TGTGCCAGCAGGCTGGCCCCGGGGGGGCTCGCTGAAGCTTTCTTT.

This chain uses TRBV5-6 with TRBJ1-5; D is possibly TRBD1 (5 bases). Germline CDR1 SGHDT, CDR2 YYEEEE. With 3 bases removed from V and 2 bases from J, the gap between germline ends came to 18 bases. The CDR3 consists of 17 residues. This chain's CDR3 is CASSYLAGGFRNQPQHF. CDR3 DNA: TGTGCCAGCAGCTATCTAGCCGGGGGTTTCCGCAATCAGCCCCAGCATTTT.

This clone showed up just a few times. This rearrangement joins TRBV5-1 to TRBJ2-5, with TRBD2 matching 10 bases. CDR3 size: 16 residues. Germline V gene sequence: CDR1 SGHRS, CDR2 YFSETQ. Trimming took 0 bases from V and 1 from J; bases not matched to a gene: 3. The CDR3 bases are TGCGCCAGCAGCTTGGGTCTAGCGGGGGTCCAAGAGACCCAGTACTTC. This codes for CASSLGLAGVQETQYF.

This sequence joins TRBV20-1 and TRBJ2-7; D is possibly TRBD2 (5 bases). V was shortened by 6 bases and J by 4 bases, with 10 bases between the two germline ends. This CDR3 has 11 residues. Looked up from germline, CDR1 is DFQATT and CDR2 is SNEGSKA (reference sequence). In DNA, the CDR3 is TGCAGTGCCCCTTGGGAGTACGAGCAGTACTTC. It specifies CSAPWEYEQYF.

The DNA of the CDR3 is TGTGCCAGCAGCAGACAGGGAGGGAACACTGAAGCTTTCTTT. Its translation: CASSRQGGNTEAFF. This rearrangement joins TRBV7-2 to TRBJ1-1, with TRBD1 identical over 7 bases. This CDR3 is 14 amino acids long. CDR1 is SGHTA and CDR2 is FQGNSA in the germline V gene. The V segment lost 5 bases and the J segment 1 base; nucleotides outside the gene matches: 4.

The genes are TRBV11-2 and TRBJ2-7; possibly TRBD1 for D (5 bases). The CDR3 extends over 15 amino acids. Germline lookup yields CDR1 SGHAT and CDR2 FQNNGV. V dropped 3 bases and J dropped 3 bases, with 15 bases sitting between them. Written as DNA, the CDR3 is TGTGCCAGCAGCTTTGTCTTGGGCGGACACTACGAGCAGTACTTC. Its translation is CASSFVLGGHYEQYF. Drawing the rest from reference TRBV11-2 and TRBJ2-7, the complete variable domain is EAGVAQSPRYKIIEKRQSVAFWCNPISGHATLYWYQQILGQGPKLLIQFQNNGVVDDSQLPKDRFSAERLKGVDSTLKIQPAKLEDSAVYLCASSFVLGGHYEQYFGPGTRLTVT.

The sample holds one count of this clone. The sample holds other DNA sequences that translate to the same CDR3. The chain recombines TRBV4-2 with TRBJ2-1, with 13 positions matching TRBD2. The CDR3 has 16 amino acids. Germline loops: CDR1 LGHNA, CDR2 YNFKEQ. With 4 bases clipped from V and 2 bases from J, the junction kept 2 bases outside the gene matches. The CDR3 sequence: CASSPGLAGAYNEQFF. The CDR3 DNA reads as TGTGCCAGCAGCCCTGGACTAGCGGGGGCCTACAATGAGCAGTTCTTC.

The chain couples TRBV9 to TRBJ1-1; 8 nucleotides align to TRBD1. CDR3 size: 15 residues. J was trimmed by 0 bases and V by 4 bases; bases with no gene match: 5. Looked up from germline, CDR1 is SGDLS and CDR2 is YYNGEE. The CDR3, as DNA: TGTGCCAGCAGCTCCCGGACAGGGATGAACACTGAAGCTTTCTTT. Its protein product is CASSSRTGMNTEAFF.

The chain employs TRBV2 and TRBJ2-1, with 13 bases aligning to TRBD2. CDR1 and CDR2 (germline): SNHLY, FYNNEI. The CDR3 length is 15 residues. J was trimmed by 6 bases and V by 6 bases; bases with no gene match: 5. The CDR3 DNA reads TGTGCCAGCAGACCAACTAGCGGGGGGGCCAATGAGCAGTTCTTC. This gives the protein CASRPTSGGANEQFF.

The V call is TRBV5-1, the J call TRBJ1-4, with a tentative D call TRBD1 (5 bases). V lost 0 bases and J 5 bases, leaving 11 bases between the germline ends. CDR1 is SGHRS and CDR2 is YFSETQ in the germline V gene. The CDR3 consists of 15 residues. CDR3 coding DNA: TGCGCCAGCAGCTTGGGGGACGGACTAAATGAAAAACTGTTTTTT. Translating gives CASSLGDGLNEKLFF.

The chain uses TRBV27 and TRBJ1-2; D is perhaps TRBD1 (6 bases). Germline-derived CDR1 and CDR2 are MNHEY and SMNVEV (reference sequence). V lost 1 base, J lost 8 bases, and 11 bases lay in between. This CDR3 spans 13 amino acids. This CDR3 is CASSLLGTIGYTF. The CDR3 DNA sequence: TGTGCCAGCAGTTTATTGGGGACAATCGGCTACACCTTC.

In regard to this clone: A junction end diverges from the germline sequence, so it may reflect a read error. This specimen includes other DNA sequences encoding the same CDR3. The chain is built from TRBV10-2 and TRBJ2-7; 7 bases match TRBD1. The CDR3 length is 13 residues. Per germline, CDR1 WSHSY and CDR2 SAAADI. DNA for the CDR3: TGTGCCAGCAGTGAGTCCGGGACAGCGACATGGTACTTC. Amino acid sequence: CASSESGTATWYF.

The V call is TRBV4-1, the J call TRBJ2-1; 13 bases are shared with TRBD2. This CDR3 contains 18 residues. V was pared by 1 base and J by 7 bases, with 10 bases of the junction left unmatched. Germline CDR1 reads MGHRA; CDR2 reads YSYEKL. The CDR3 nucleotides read TGCGCCAGCAGCCAAGTCGATATGGGACTAGCGGGGCAGAATGAGCAGTTCTTC. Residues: CASSQVDMGLAGQNEQFF.

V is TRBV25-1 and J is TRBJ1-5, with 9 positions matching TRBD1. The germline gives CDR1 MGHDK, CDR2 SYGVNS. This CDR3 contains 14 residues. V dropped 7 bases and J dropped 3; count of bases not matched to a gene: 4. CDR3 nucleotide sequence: TGTGCCAGCATAGGACAGGGGTCCAATCAGCCCCAGCATTTT. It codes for CASIGQGSNQPQHF.

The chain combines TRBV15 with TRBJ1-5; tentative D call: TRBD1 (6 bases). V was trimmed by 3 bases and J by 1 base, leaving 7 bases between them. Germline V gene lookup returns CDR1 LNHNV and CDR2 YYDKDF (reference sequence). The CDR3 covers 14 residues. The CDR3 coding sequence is TGTGCCACCAGCAGGCAGGGGAGCAATCAGCCCCAGCATTTT. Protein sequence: CATSRQGSNQPQHF.

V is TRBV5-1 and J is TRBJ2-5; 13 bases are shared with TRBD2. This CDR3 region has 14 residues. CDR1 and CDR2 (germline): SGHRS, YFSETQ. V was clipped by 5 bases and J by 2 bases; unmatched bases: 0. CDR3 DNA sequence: TGCGCCAGCAGGGGACTAGCGGGGCAAGAGACCCAGTACTTC. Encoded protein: CASRGLAGQETQYF.

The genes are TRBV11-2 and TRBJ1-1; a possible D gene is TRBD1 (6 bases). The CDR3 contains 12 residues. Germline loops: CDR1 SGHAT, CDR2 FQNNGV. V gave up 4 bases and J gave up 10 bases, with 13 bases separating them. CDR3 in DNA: TGTGCCAGCAGCTCCCGGGCCAGGGGAGCTTTCTTT. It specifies CASSSRARGAFF. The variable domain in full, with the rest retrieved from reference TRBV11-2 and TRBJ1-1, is EAGVAQSPRYKIIEKRQSVAFWCNPISGHATLYWYQQILGQGPKLLIQFQNNGVVDDSQLPKDRFSAERLKGVDSTLKIQPAKLEDSAVYLCASSSRARGAFFGQGTRLTVV.

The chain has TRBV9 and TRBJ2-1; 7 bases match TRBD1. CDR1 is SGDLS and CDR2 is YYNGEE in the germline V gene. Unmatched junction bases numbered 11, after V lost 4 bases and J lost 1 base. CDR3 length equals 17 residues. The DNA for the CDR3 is TGTGCCAGCAGCTTCCACCTCCCAGGGGGTTCCTACAATGAGCAGTTCTTC. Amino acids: CASSFHLPGGSYNEQFF.